This T cell receptor (beta chain) was recorded in a study of cytomegalovirus exposure and HLA in healthy donors. Broader study findings: In a later analysis, TCR association rates varied by HLA locus: DRB1 most, HLA-C fewest.

PCR employed 60 Vbeta and 13 Jbeta primers. Clones were sequenced by immunoSEQ multiplex PCR, and TCRdb holds only the in-frame ones, with some missing. The sample yields some 150,000 clones, about four fifths seen once. With regard to this clone: Its antigen is not known.

The receptor's source is a woman in her 30s in good health and CMV-seropositive. Sequencing was done on a sample of PBMCs.

In DNA form, the CDR3 reads TGTGCCACCAGCTTGACAGGCCAAACTGAAGCTTTCTTT. This encodes CATSLTGQTEAFF. The V gene is TRBV15, the J gene TRBJ1-1; the D gene is possibly TRBD1 (6 bases). This CDR3 is 13 amino acids long. In germline, CDR1 is LNHNV, CDR2 YYDKDF (reference sequence). V lost 5 bases to trimming and J lost 5 bases, with 12 bases between them. Looking up the rest from reference TRBV15 and TRBJ1-1 gives the full variable domain: DAMVIQNPRYQVTQFGKPVTLSCSQTLNHNVMYWYQQKSSQAPKLLFHYYDKDFNNEADTPDNFQSRRPNTSFCFLDIRSPGLGDTAMYLCATSLTGQTEAFFGQGTRLTVV.